This TCR beta chain was sequenced in a study of a mutant IDH1 vaccine in newly diagnosed glioma. The assay was immunoSEQ multiplex PCR, and TCRdb's table has in-frame clones only and misses some. The sample lists about 59,000 clones, more than 80% occurring once. Time point indicated: week 5, during vaccination. The content of each vaccine dose was 300 ug of mutant IDH1 20-mer peptide, and topical imiquimod accompanied it. Donors had new IDH1-mutant astrocytomas of WHO grade 3 or 4 (ATRX-lost). Findings and caveats of the study: Patients showed vaccine-induced immune responses at a rate of more than 80%.

As for this clone: Its antigen is as yet unknown. One end of the junction does not line up with germline, which may come from a read error.

The CDR3 sequence is 14 residues long. The germline CDR1 and CDR2 sequences are SSHAT and FNYEAQ (reference sequence). Material: PBMCs, obtained from a glioma patient whose treatment included an IDH1 peptide vaccine. V gene TRBV7-7 combines with J gene TRBJ2-1, with 11 bases identical to TRBD2. This TCR was sampled from a woman aged 35 to 49 with glioma. The CDR3 DNA reads TGTGCTAGCAGCTTAACTAGCGGGGGACGAGAGCAGTTCTTC. Protein: CASSLTSGGREQFF.